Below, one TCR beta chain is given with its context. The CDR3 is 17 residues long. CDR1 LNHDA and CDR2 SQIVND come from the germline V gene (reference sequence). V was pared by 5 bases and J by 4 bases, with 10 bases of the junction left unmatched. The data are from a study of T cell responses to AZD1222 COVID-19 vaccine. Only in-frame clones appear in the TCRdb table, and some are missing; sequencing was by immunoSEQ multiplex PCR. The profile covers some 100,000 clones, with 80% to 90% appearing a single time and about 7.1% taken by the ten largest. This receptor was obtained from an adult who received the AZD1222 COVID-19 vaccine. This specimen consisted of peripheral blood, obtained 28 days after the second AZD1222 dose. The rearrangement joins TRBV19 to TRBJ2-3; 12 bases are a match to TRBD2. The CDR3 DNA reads TGTGCCAGTAGTGAGCTAGCGGGAGGGCCAGTGGCAGATACGCAGTATTTT. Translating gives CASSELAGGPVADTQYF.